This TCR beta chain was found in a study of CD8 T cells in Susac syndrome. Sequencing of TCR beta drew on CD8+ and CD4+ T cells from blood. In the multiple sclerosis control group, patients were treatment-naive and had stable or active relapsing-remitting disease. CDR3 length: 14 residues. V was shortened by 3 bases and J by 0 bases, with 8 bases between the two germline ends. The RNA, about 0.45 to 1 ug, was put through reverse transcription using random hexamers. TCRdb called the immunoSEQ multiplex PCR reads again in MiXCR, with one record for every CDR3 protein. The sample has 50,000 or so distinct CDR3 sequences, just over 90% seen once.

The material sequenced was CD8+ T cells from PBMCs. The clonotype comes from a human donor with multiple sclerosis. J is TRBJ1-1 and V is TRBV12-3 or TRBV12-4; D remains unclear. CDR3 amino acids: CASSLSSMNTEAFF. CDR3 nucleotide sequence: TGTGCCAGCAGTTTGTCGAGTATGAACACTGAAGCTTTCTTT.